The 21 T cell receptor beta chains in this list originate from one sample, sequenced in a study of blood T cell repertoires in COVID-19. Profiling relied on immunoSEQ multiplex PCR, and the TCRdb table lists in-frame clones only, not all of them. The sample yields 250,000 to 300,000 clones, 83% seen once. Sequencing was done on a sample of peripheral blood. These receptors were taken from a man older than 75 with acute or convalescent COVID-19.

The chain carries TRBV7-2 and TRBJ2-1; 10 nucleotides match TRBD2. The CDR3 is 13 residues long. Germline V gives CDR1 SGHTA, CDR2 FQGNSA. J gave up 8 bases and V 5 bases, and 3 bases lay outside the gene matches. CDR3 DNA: TGTGCCAGCAGCGAGACTAGCGGGTATGAGCAGTTCTTC. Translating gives CASSETSGYEQFF. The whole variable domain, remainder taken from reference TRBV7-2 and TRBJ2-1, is GAGVSQSPSNKVTEKGKDVELRCDPISGHTALYWYRQSLGQGLEFLIYFQGNSAPDKSGLPSDRFSAERTGGSVSTLTIQRTQQEDSAVYLCASSETSGYEQFFGPGTRLTVL.

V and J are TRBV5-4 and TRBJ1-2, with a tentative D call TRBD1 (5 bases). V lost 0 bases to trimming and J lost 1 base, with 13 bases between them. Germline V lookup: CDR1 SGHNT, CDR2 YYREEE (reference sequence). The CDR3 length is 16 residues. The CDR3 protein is CASSLAGGVGNYGYTF. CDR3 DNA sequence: TGTGCCAGCAGCTTGGCCGGGGGAGTGGGTAACTATGGCTACACCTTC. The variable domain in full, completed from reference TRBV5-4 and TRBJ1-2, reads ETGVTQSPTHLIKTRGQQVTLRCSSQSGHNTVSWYQQALGQGPQFIFQYYREEENGRGNFPPRFSGLQFPNYSSELNVNALELDDSALYLCASSLAGGVGNYGYTFGSGTRLTVV.

Here the CDR3 reads CASSPQGRGPYEQYF. The CDR3, as DNA: TGTGCCAGCTCACCACAAGGCAGGGGGCCCTACGAGCAGTACTTC. The genes are TRBV18 and TRBJ2-7, with 8 positions matching TRBD1. The CDR3 loop spans 15 amino acids. Trimming cost V 1 base and J 2 bases; bases outside gene matches: 4. Germline lookup yields CDR1 KGHSH and CDR2 LQKENI.

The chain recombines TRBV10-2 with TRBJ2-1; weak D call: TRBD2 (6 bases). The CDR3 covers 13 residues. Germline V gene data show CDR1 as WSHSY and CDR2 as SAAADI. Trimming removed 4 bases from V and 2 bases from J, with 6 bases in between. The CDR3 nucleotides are TGCGCCAGCAGTGCTAGCGCCTACAATGAGCAGTTCTTC. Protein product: CASSASAYNEQFF.

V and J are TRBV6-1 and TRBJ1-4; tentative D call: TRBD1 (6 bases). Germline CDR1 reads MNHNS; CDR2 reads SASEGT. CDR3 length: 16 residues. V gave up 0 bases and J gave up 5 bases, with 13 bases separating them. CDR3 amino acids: CASSEALLTGNEKLFF. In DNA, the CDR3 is TGTGCCAGCAGTGAAGCGCTTCTGACAGGCAATGAAAAACTGTTTTTT.

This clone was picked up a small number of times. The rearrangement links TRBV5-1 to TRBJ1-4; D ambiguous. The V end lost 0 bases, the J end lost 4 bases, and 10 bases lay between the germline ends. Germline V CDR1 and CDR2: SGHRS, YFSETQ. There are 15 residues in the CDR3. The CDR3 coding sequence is TGCGCCAGCAGCTTGGGTGACATCCTTAATGAAAAACTGTTTTTT. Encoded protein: CASSLGDILNEKLFF.

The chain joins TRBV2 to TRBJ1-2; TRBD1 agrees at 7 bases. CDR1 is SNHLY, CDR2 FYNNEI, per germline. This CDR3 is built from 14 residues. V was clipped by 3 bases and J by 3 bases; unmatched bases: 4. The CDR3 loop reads CASSEDRYDYGYTF. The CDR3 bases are TGTGCCAGCAGTGAGGACAGGTACGACTATGGCTACACCTTC.

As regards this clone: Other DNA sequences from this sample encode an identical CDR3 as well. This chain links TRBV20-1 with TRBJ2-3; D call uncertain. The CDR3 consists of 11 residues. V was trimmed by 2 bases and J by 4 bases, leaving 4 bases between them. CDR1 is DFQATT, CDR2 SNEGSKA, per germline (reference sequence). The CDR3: CSARRADTQYF. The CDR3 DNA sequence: TGCAGTGCTAGACGAGCAGATACGCAGTATTTT.

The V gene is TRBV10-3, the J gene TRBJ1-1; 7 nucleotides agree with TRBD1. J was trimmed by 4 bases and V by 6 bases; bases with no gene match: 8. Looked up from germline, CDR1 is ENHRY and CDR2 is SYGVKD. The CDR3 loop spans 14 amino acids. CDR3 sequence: CAIRRGQEGTEAFF. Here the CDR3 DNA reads TGTGCCATCAGGAGGGGGCAGGAGGGCACTGAAGCTTTCTTT.

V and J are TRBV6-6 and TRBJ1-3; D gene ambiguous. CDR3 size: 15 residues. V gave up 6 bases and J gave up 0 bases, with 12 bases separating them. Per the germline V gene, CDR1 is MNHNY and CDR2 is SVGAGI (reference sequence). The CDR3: CASSPRSLSGNTIYF. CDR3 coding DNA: TGTGCCAGCAGCCCTCGGAGCCTCTCTGGAAACACCATATATTTT.

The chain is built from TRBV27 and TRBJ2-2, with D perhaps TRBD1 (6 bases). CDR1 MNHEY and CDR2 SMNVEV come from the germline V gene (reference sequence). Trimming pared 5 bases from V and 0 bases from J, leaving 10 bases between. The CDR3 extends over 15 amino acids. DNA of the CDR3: TGTGCCAGCAGTCCACGACAGGCGAACACCGGGGAGCTGTTTTTT. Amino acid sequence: CASSPRQANTGELFF.

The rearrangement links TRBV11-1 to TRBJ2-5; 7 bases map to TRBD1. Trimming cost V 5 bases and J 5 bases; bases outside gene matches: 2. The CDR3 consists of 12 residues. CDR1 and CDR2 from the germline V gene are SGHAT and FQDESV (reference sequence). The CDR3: CASSVRGETQYF. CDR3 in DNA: TGTGCCAGCAGCGTCAGGGGGGAGACCCAGTACTTC.

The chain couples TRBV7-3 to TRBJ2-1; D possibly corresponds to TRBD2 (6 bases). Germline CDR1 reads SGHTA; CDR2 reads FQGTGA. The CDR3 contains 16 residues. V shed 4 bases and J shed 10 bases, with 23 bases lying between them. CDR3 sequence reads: CASSSEVTSRVGEQFF. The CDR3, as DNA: TGTGCCAGCAGCTCTGAAGTTACTAGCAGGGTAGGGGAGCAGTTCTTC.

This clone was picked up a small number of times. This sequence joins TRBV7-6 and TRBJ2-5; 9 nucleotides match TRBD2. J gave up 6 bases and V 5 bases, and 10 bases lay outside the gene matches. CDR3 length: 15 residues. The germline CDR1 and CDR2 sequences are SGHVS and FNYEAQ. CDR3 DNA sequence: TGTGCCAGCAGCCAATCTCGCGGGGGGGCTCAGACCCAGTACTTC. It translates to CASSQSRGGAQTQYF.

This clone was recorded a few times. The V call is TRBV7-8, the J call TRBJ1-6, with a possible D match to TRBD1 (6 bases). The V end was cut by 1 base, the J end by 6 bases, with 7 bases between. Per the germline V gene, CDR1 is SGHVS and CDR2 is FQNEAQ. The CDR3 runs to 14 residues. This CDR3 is CASSLGQVNSPLHF. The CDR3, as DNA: TGTGCCAGCAGCTTAGGACAGGTTAATTCACCCCTCCACTTT.

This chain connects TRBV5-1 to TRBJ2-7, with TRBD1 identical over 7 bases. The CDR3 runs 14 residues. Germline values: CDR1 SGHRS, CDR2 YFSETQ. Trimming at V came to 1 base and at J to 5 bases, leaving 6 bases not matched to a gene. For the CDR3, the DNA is TGCGCCAGCAGCTTGTCGGGACAGAGGGACGAGCAGTACTTC. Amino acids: CASSLSGQRDEQYF.

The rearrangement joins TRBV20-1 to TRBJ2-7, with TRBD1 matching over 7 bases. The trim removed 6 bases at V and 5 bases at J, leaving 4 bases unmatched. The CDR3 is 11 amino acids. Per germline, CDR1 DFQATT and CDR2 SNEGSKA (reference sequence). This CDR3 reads CSAAGGNEQYF. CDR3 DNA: TGCAGTGCCGCAGGGGGTAACGAGCAGTACTTC.

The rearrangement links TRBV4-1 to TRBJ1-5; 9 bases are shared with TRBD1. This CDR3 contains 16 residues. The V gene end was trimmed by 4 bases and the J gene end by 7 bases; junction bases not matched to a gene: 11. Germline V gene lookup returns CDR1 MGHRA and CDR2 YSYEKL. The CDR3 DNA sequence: TGCGCCAGCAGCCTCTTTGAAAGGACAGGGGAGCAGCCCCAGCATTTT. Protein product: CASSLFERTGEQPQHF.

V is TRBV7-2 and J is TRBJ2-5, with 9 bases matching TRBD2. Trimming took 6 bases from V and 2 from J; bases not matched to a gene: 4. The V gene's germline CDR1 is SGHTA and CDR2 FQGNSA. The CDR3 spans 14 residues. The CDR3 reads CASSLTSGQETQYF. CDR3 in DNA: TGTGCCAGCAGTCTGACTAGCGGACAAGAGACCCAGTACTTC.

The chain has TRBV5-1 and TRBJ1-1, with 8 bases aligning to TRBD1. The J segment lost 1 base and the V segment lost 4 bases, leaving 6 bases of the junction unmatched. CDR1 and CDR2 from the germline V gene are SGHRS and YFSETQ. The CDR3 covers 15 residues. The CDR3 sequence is CASSGGTGGNTEAFF. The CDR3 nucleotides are TGCGCCAGCAGCGGAGGGACAGGCGGGAACACTGAAGCTTTCTTT.

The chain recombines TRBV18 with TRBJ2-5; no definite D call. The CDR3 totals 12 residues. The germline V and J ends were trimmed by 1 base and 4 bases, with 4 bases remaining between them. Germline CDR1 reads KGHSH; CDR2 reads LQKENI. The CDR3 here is CASSPRAETQYF. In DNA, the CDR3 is TGTGCCAGCTCACCACGCGCAGAGACCCAGTACTTC.